These T cell receptor beta chains were read from a single sample in a study of T cell responses to AZD1222 COVID-19 vaccine. Assay used: immunoSEQ multiplex PCR; TCRdb lists only in-frame clones, some missing. Seen here are 95,000 to 110,000 clones, approximately 88% observed once, and the top ten hold about 8.7%. Sample: peripheral blood, taken on day 0 of AZD1222 vaccination. The source of these receptors is an adult in good health. Both conserved end residues are part of each CDR3.

CDR3 protein: CASSLNLGPQPQHF
J gene: TRBJ1-5
V gene: TRBV28

CDR3 protein: CASSEASHPIRYF
J gene: TRBJ2-7
V gene: TRBV2

CDR3 protein: CASSPGQGRLDTQYF
J gene: TRBJ2-3
V gene: TRBV11-2

CDR3 protein: CASSLAPGQNQPQHF
J gene: TRBJ1-5
V gene: TRBV18

CDR3 protein: CASSVATYSGSGADTQYF
J gene: TRBJ2-3
V gene: TRBV9

CDR3 protein: CASTLRTGPADIQYF
J gene: TRBJ2-4
V gene: TRBV19

CDR3 protein: CATSGEGRAHEQYF
J gene: TRBJ2-7
V gene: TRBV15

CDR3 protein: CASSQDWGPYGYTF
J gene: TRBJ1-2
V gene: TRBV4-1

CDR3 protein: CASSLNQGRSDEQYF
J gene: TRBJ2-7
V gene: TRBV5-4

CDR3 protein: CASSLVDYNSPLHF
J gene: TRBJ1-6
V gene: TRBV5-1

CDR3 protein: CASSRVQPSSGNTIYF
J gene: TRBJ1-3
V gene: TRBV6-2/TRBV6-3

CDR3 protein: CASSLARLAGEVADTQYF
J gene: TRBJ2-3
V gene: TRBV7-9

CDR3 protein: CASSLWGTALQETQYF
J gene: TRBJ2-5
V gene: TRBV27

CDR3 protein: CASSQELALRGGIYEQYF
J gene: TRBJ2-7
V gene: TRBV4-1

CDR3 protein: CASRRDLGTDTQYF
J gene: TRBJ2-3
V gene: TRBV2

CDR3 protein: CASSRRVSNEQFF
J gene: TRBJ2-1
V gene: TRBV6-5

CDR3 protein: CASSLALTGSRYGYTF
J gene: TRBJ1-2
V gene: TRBV5-1

CDR3 protein: CASSFGPERETYTYEQYF
J gene: TRBJ2-7
V gene: TRBV28

CDR3 protein: CASSPQFGASTEAFF
J gene: TRBJ1-1
V gene: TRBV18

CDR3 protein: CASSPGQLNSPLHF
J gene: TRBJ1-6
V gene: TRBV19

CDR3 protein: CASSMPRGYEQYF
J gene: TRBJ2-7
V gene: TRBV19

CDR3 protein: CASSEVTGLYGYTF
J gene: TRBJ1-2
V gene: TRBV6-1

CDR3 protein: CASSQGVNTEAFF
J gene: TRBJ1-1
V gene: TRBV4-3

CDR3 protein: CASRPLGGTAYNSPLHF
J gene: TRBJ1-6
V gene: TRBV5-1

CDR3 protein: CASSEQTGLYGYTF
J gene: TRBJ1-2
V gene: TRBV7-2

CDR3 protein: CATEVTGGVYGYTF
J gene: TRBJ1-2
V gene: TRBV28

CDR3 protein: CASSPEEHQPQHF
J gene: TRBJ1-5
V gene: TRBV18

CDR3 protein: CASSVVGNYGYTF
J gene: TRBJ1-2
V gene: TRBV9

CDR3 protein: CAGWSPLSGNTIYF
J gene: TRBJ1-3
V gene: TRBV21-1

CDR3 protein: CASSFQGNSPLHF
J gene: TRBJ1-6
V gene: TRBV28

CDR3 protein: CASSLQAYEQYF
J gene: TRBJ2-7
V gene: TRBV11-2

CDR3 protein: CASSEGRGTDTQYF
J gene: TRBJ2-3
V gene: TRBV6-4

CDR3 protein: CASSLTSGTNTGELFF
J gene: TRBJ2-2
V gene: TRBV7-3

CDR3 protein: CASSLAGGGREQYF
J gene: TRBJ2-7
V gene: TRBV27

CDR3 protein: CASKSEGPNTGELFF
J gene: TRBJ2-2
V gene: TRBV19

CDR3 protein: CARGGTEAFF
J gene: TRBJ1-1
V gene: TRBV28

CDR3 protein: CASSEQRSTDTQYF
J gene: TRBJ2-3
V gene: TRBV6-4

CDR3 protein: CATSRGQGGYEQYF
J gene: TRBJ2-7
V gene: TRBV15

CDR3 protein: CASNRNGPVLEQYF
J gene: TRBJ2-7
V gene: TRBV27

CDR3 protein: CASSCRFVGYEQYF
J gene: TRBJ2-7
V gene: TRBV11-3

CDR3 protein: CASSKTQGGQPEAFF
J gene: TRBJ1-1
V gene: TRBV19

CDR3 protein: CASSLNRINQPQHF
J gene: TRBJ1-5
V gene: TRBV5-6

CDR3 protein: CASSLEDRMNTEAFF
J gene: TRBJ1-1
V gene: TRBV5-1

CDR3 protein: CASSPRHLSRTGELFF
J gene: TRBJ2-2
V gene: TRBV28

CDR3 protein: CATSDLDRVRDEQFF
J gene: TRBJ2-1
V gene: TRBV24-1

CDR3 protein: CAWSAGTGYSNQPQHF
J gene: TRBJ1-5
V gene: TRBV30

CDR3 protein: CASSLGGRTDTQYF
J gene: TRBJ2-3
V gene: TRBV7-2

CDR3 protein: CSVDRGASVYTF
J gene: TRBJ1-2
V gene: TRBV29-1

CDR3 protein: CASSVRPPPTEAFF
J gene: TRBJ1-1
V gene: TRBV9